A selection of T cell receptor beta chains follows, all from one sample in a study of cytomegalovirus exposure and HLA in healthy donors. This table comes from immunoSEQ multiplex PCR, and its TCRdb copy is limited to in-frame clones, with some not included. In the table there are approximately 120,000 clones, 69% of which are singletons. The sequenced sample consisted of PBMCs. The receptors were gathered from a woman in her 70s in good health and CMV-seropositive. Each CDR3 is given with its conserved first and last residue. The D gene is left open where the match is weak. Clone size is shown for a subset of rows, as once, few, many or a class of expanded clone.

V gene: TRBV11-3; J gene: TRBJ1-4; clone size: .; D gene: .; CDR3 DNA: TGTGCCAGCAGCTTAGGCAGCGTCCGAAATGAAAAACTGTTTTTT; CDR3 protein: CASSLGSVRNEKLFF
V gene: TRBV10-3; J gene: TRBJ2-1; clone size: few; D gene: TRBD2; CDR3 DNA: TGTGCCATCAGTGTAGGGCGGGGGGGAGGGAATGAGCAGTTCTTC; CDR3 protein: CAISVGRGGGNEQFF
V gene: TRBV10-3; J gene: TRBJ1-1; clone size: few; D gene: TRBD1; CDR3 DNA: TGTGCCATCACCAACCGGGGGACAGGCGAAGCTTTCTTT; CDR3 protein: CAITNRGTGEAFF
V gene: TRBV6-5; J gene: TRBJ1-5; clone size: .; D gene: TRBD1; CDR3 DNA: TGTGCCAGCAGGCTGGACAGGTTTTGGCCCCAGCATTTT; CDR3 protein: CASRLDRFWPQHF
V gene: TRBV7-7; J gene: TRBJ2-5; clone size: .; D gene: .; CDR3 DNA: TGTGCTAGCAGCTTAGCCGCGGGGGCCCAAGAGACCCAGTACTTC; CDR3 protein: CASSLAAGAQETQYF
V gene: TRBV7-9; J gene: TRBJ1-1; clone size: few; D gene: TRBD1; CDR3 DNA: TGTGCCAGCAGCCCTTCGACAGGGATGGAGGTCACTGAAGCTTTCTTT; CDR3 protein: CASSPSTGMEVTEAFF
V gene: TRBV21-1; J gene: TRBJ1-5; clone size: .; D gene: .; CDR3 DNA: TGTGCCAGCAGCAAAGAGGAAGGAGATAGCAATCAGCCCCAGCATTTT; CDR3 protein: CASSKEEGDSNQPQHF
V gene: TRBV6-6; J gene: TRBJ1-4; clone size: .; D gene: TRBD1; CDR3 DNA: TGTGCCAGCAGCCCGGGGACAGGGGCTCCTGAAAAACTGTTTTTT; CDR3 protein: CASSPGTGAPEKLFF
V gene: TRBV7-9; J gene: TRBJ2-1; clone size: .; D gene: TRBD2; CDR3 DNA: TGTGCCAGCAGCTTAGCGAGACTAGCGGGGGGTGAGCAGTTCTTC; CDR3 protein: CASSLARLAGGEQFF
V gene: TRBV11-3; J gene: TRBJ2-7; clone size: .; D gene: TRBD1; CDR3 DNA: TGTGCCAGCAGCTCCGGACAGGTTGGCGAGCAGTACTTC; CDR3 protein: CASSSGQVGEQYF
V gene: TRBV18; J gene: TRBJ1-5; clone size: medium-sized; D gene: TRBD1; CDR3 DNA: TGTGCCAGCTCACCGGACAGGGACAATCAGCCCCAGCATTTT; CDR3 protein: CASSPDRDNQPQHF
V gene: TRBV7-9; J gene: TRBJ1-1; clone size: .; D gene: TRBD1; CDR3 DNA: TGTGCCAGCAGCTCGACAGGGCCGGCTTTCTTT; CDR3 protein: CASSSTGPAFF
V gene: TRBV5-6; J gene: TRBJ1-5; clone size: .; D gene: TRBD1; CDR3 DNA: TGTGCCAGCAGCATGGGGGACAGGGGTCTTCAGCCCCAGCATTTT; CDR3 protein: CASSMGDRGLQPQHF
V gene: TRBV5-1; J gene: TRBJ1-4; clone size: .; D gene: .; CDR3 DNA: TGCGCCAGCAGCCCCGCCGGGACTGCCGCGACTAATGAAAAACTGTTTTTT; CDR3 protein: CASSPAGTAATNEKLFF
V gene: TRBV7-9; J gene: TRBJ2-1; clone size: once; D gene: .; CDR3 DNA: TGTGCCAGCAGCTTATCCGGTGCTACCCACAATGAGCAGTTCTTC; CDR3 protein: CASSLSGATHNEQFF
V gene: TRBV5-1; J gene: TRBJ2-2; clone size: .; D gene: TRBD2; CDR3 DNA: TGCGCCAGCTCGGCTAGCGGGGAAATCAACACCGGGGAGCTGTTTTTT; CDR3 protein: CASSASGEINTGELFF
V gene: TRBV4-1; J gene: TRBJ2-7; clone size: .; D gene: .; CDR3 DNA: TGCGCCAGCAGCCAAGATCCCTACCAGGCAGAAGTACACTACGAGCAGTACTTC; CDR3 protein: CASSQDPYQAEVHYEQYF
V gene: TRBV7-9; J gene: TRBJ2-1; clone size: .; D gene: TRBD2; CDR3 DNA: TGTGCCAGCAGCGTGACTAGCGGGGTGAATGAGCAGTTCTTC; CDR3 protein: CASSVTSGVNEQFF
V gene: TRBV18; J gene: TRBJ1-2; clone size: .; D gene: TRBD1; CDR3 DNA: TGTGCCAGCTCACCACAGACAGGGGTTAACTATGGCTACACCTTC; CDR3 protein: CASSPQTGVNYGYTF
V gene: TRBV27; J gene: TRBJ2-5; clone size: .; D gene: .; CDR3 DNA: TGTGCCAGCAGGACTACCCAAGAGACCCAGTACTTC; CDR3 protein: CASRTTQETQYF
V gene: TRBV29-1; J gene: TRBJ2-1; clone size: .; D gene: .; CDR3 DNA: TGCAGCGTTTCAGGGGAGAATGAGCAGTTCTTC; CDR3 protein: CSVSGENEQFF
V gene: TRBV10-3; J gene: TRBJ1-1; clone size: .; D gene: TRBD1; CDR3 DNA: TGTGCCATCATGAGAGGGACAGCCAATGAAGCTTTCTTT; CDR3 protein: CAIMRGTANEAFF
V gene: TRBV6-5; J gene: TRBJ1-2; clone size: .; D gene: .; CDR3 DNA: TGTGCCAGCAGCTTCGGGACAACCTATGGCTACACCTTC; CDR3 protein: CASSFGTTYGYTF
V gene: TRBV7-8; J gene: TRBJ1-6; clone size: .; D gene: .; CDR3 DNA: TGTGCCAGCAGCCCAGGGGAGGGTGCGGCCTATAATTCACCCCTCCACTTT; CDR3 protein: CASSPGEGAAYNSPLHF
V gene: TRBV11-2; J gene: TRBJ1-6; clone size: .; D gene: .; CDR3 DNA: TGTGCCAGCAGCCCCCCCCGGCAGGGCGCGAATTCACCCCTCCACTTT; CDR3 protein: CASSPPRQGANSPLHF
V gene: TRBV6-4; J gene: TRBJ1-1; clone size: .; D gene: .; CDR3 DNA: TGTGCCAGCAGTGACACCGGGGGGGGTAGGACTGAAGCTTTCTTT; CDR3 protein: CASSDTGGGRTEAFF
V gene: TRBV6-5; J gene: TRBJ1-2; clone size: .; D gene: .; CDR3 DNA: TGTGCCAGCAAGGGAGCTAACTATGGCTACACCTTC; CDR3 protein: CASKGANYGYTF
V gene: TRBV6-5; J gene: TRBJ2-1; clone size: many; D gene: TRBD1; CDR3 DNA: TGTGCCAGCGGGGGACAGGGGGCCAATGAGCAGTTCTTC; CDR3 protein: CASGGQGANEQFF
V gene: TRBV10-3; J gene: TRBJ2-5; clone size: .; D gene: .; CDR3 DNA: TGTGCCATCAGTAGCGGCCCCCAAGAGACCCAGTACTTC; CDR3 protein: CAISSGPQETQYF
V gene: TRBV7-8; J gene: TRBJ2-7; clone size: .; D gene: .; CDR3 DNA: TGTGCCAGCAGCCCAATACAGGGATACGAGCAGTACTTC; CDR3 protein: CASSPIQGYEQYF
V gene: TRBV18; J gene: TRBJ2-7; clone size: .; D gene: .; CDR3 DNA: TGTGCCAGCTCTCGGGACATCTACGAGCAGTACTTC; CDR3 protein: CASSRDIYEQYF
V gene: TRBV5-1; J gene: TRBJ1-2; clone size: .; D gene: .; CDR3 DNA: TGCGCCAGCAGCCCATTGAGACAGGCATCCTTTGGCTACACCTTC; CDR3 protein: CASSPLRQASFGYTF
V gene: TRBV6-1; J gene: TRBJ1-1; clone size: .; D gene: .; CDR3 DNA: TGTGCCAGCAGTGAAGTTCTGACAGGAGAAGCTTTCTTT; CDR3 protein: CASSEVLTGEAFF
V gene: TRBV6-4; J gene: TRBJ1-2; clone size: .; D gene: TRBD1; CDR3 DNA: TGTGCCAGCAGCGCACAAGTCGGACAGGGTCATGGCTACACCTTC; CDR3 protein: CASSAQVGQGHGYTF
V gene: TRBV5-1; J gene: TRBJ1-4; clone size: .; D gene: TRBD1; CDR3 DNA: TGCGCCAGCAGCAGAACAGGGGATGAAAAACTGTTTTTT; CDR3 protein: CASSRTGDEKLFF
V gene: TRBV6-4; J gene: TRBJ1-1; clone size: .; D gene: .; CDR3 DNA: TGTGCCAGCAGTGAAGCAACAGGTTTGGGGACTGAAGCTTTCTTT; CDR3 protein: CASSEATGLGTEAFF
V gene: TRBV5-6; J gene: TRBJ2-1; clone size: once; D gene: .; CDR3 DNA: TGTGCCAGCAGCTTGGGTCCGAGCTCCTACAATGAGCAGTTCTTC; CDR3 protein: CASSLGPSSYNEQFF
V gene: TRBV7-6; J gene: TRBJ1-1; clone size: once; D gene: .; CDR3 DNA: TGTGCCAGCAGCTTAGTGGGAGTGAACACTGAAGCTTTCTTT; CDR3 protein: CASSLVGVNTEAFF
V gene: TRBV30; J gene: TRBJ2-3; clone size: .; D gene: TRBD2; CDR3 DNA: TGTGCCTGGAGTCGCTCTAGCGGGGTAGGGGGTGGAGATACGCAGTATTTT; CDR3 protein: CAWSRSSGVGGGDTQYF